The T cell receptor (beta chain) described here comes from a study of cytomegalovirus exposure and HLA in healthy donors. Overall study: According to later analysis, the same platform produced the approximately 130 validation and 666 first-cohort repertoires.

Libraries were prepared by immunoSEQ multiplex PCR; TCRdb keeps only in-frame clonotypes and omits some of them. The table lists 200,000 to 250,000 clones, 80% to 90% of them singletons. V was shortened by 1 base and J by 3 bases, with 10 bases between the two germline ends. The CDR3 sequence is 14 residues long. Germline V gene sequence: CDR1 MDHEN, CDR2 SYDVKM. The TCR originated in a woman under 30 in good health and CMV-seropositive. The chain has TRBV28 and TRBJ2-7, with D perhaps matching TRBD1 (5 bases). The sequencing sample was made of PBMCs. In DNA form, the CDR3 reads TGTGCCAGCAGTTTATCCCCCCAGGGCTACGAGCAGTACTTC. Protein product: CASSLSPQGYEQYF.